This TCR beta chain was found in a study of radiotherapy plus CTLA-4 blockade in lung cancer. In the study overall: Among enrolled patients, over 15% responded and about 30% achieved disease control.

Trimming left V 1 base short and J 5 bases short, with 20 bases between. Germline CDR1 MDHEN, CDR2 SYDVKM. The CDR3 consists of 17 residues. Study-wide results and limits: Radiotherapy plus ipilimumab was followed by expansion in blood of tumor-derived TCR clones. Interferon-beta, together with early blood T cell clone dynamics, reportedly best predicted response.

In chemo-refractory metastatic non-small-cell lung cancer, patients got ipilimumab CTLA-4 blockade together with focal radiation. Assay used: immunoSEQ multiplex PCR; TCRdb lists only in-frame clones, some missing. The sample has roughly 120,000 clones, 75% to 80% seen once. In regard to this clone: What it recognizes is unknown.

The receptor comes from a human donor with non-small cell lung cancer who had a partial response to radiotherapy plus ipilimumab. The V and J genes are TRBV28 and TRBJ2-5; a weak D match, TRBD2 (6 bases). The source was peripheral blood, collected from a patient treated with radiotherapy plus ipilimumab. The CDR3 region is CASSLYVSTGTSETQYF. CDR3 DNA sequence: TGTGCCAGCAGTTTATACGTCTCGACCGGGACTTCGGAGACCCAGTACTTC. Looking up the rest from reference TRBV28 and TRBJ2-5 gives the full variable domain: DVKVTQSSRYLVKRTGEKVFLECVQDMDHENMFWYRQDPGLGLRLIYFSYDVKMKEKGDIPEGYSVSREKKERFSLILESASTNQTSMYLCASSLYVSTGTSETQYFGPGTRLLVL.